The sequence of this TCR beta chain was determined in a study of cytomegalovirus exposure and HLA in healthy donors. Overall study: About 79 million unique TCRs from HLA-typed donors were held in an early data release. Of the donors genotyped, some 400 in all, 80% to 85% fell in the Caucasian-associated ancestry cluster.

Germline V gene data show CDR1 as SNHLY and CDR2 as FYNNEI. With V trimmed by 6 bases and J by 5 bases, 9 bases remained unmatched. This CDR3 has 14 amino acids. Use of 60 Vbeta and 13 Jbeta primers characterized the PCR. The table came from immunoSEQ multiplex PCR; TCRdb's copy has only in-frame clones and leaves some out. Of around 200,000 clones listed, 75% to 80% are singletons. The sequence was obtained from a young man in good health and CMV-seronegative. Material: PBMCs. This sequence joins TRBV2 and TRBJ2-5, with 7 bases fitting TRBD1. The CDR3 reads CASSLDRVGETQYF. The CDR3 nucleotides read TGTGCCAGCAGCCTAGACAGGGTTGGGGAGACCCAGTACTTC.